Listed below are T cell receptor beta chains from one sample, sequenced in a study of T cells in Graves' hyperthyroidism and ophthalmopathy. MiXCR, applied by TCRdb to the multiplex PCR reads, yields one record per CDR3 protein. The table lists about 380,000 distinct CDR3 sequences, approximately 15% of them singletons. Sequences were obtained from blood. The receptors originated from a man younger than 40 with Graves' hyperthyroidism that later progressed to Graves' ophthalmopathy. Each CDR3 is given with its conserved first and last residue. The D gene is left open where the match is weak. Not every row has a clone size; where given, it reads once, few, many or a size class.

>many|TRBJ1-1|TRBV7-9|.
TGTGCCAGCAGTCAAGGGGACACGATTGTGACTGAAGCTTTCTTT
CASSQGDTIVTEAFF
>many|TRBJ1-5|TRBV6-2/TRBV6-3|.
TGTGCCAGCAGTGGTCTCCAGGGCCGCCTACAGCCCCAGCATTTT
CASSGLQGRLQPQHF
>many|TRBJ1-3|TRBV28|.
TGTGCCAGCAGTTTAGGCAGTTACCACTCTGGAAACACCATATATTTT
CASSLGSYHSGNTIYF
>.|TRBJ2-3|TRBV19|.
TGTGCCAGTAGGCGGGTTACCACAGATACGCAGTATTTT
CASRRVTTDTQYF
>many|TRBJ2-7|TRBV5-1|.
TGCGCCAGCAGCTTGGGGCTACAGGTTCGACTCTACGAGCAGTACTTC
CASSLGLQVRLYEQYF
>few|TRBJ2-1|TRBV6-1|.
TGTGCCAGCAGTGTTGCCTACAATGAGCAGTTCTTC
CASSVAYNEQFF
>few|TRBJ2-1|TRBV5-1|.
TGCGCCAGCAGCTTGAGCGGAACCCCCTACAATGAGCAGTTCTTC
CASSLSGTPYNEQFF
>many|TRBJ1-5|TRBV7-2|TRBD1
TGTGCCAGCAGCCCGGACAGGTTCAATCAGCCCCAGCATTTT
CASSPDRFNQPQHF
>.|TRBJ2-2|TRBV13|.
TGTGCCAGCAGCCCATATCCCGGGGAGCTGTTTTTT
CASSPYPGELFF
>many|TRBJ2-1|TRBV3-1|.
TGTGCCAGCAGCCCCTTATCCTACAATGAGCAGTTCTTC
CASSPLSYNEQFF
>few|TRBJ2-7|TRBV6-2/TRBV6-3|TRBD2
TGTGCCAGTGCGGGGGGGACTACCTACGAGCAGTACTTC
CASAGGTTYEQYF
>many|TRBJ1-6|TRBV10-3|TRBD1
TGTGCCATCAGTGAGCCGACAGGGACCAATTCACCCCTCCACTTT
CAISEPTGTNSPLHF
>many|TRBJ1-1|TRBV7-8|TRBD1
TGTGCCAGCAGCTTCGGGACAGGGGGTCTGAACACTGAAGCTTTCTTT
CASSFGTGGLNTEAFF
>many|TRBJ1-5|TRBV7-8|.
TGTGCCAGCAGCTTAGGGCATCGAAGCAATCAGCCCCAGCATTTT
CASSLGHRSNQPQHF
>.|TRBJ2-1|TRBV11-3|.
TGTGCCAGCACCAAAGTTTATCGGGATGAGCAGTTCTTC
CASTKVYRDEQFF
>many|TRBJ1-5|TRBV6-1|.
TGTGCCAGCAAGCGAGACAATCAGCCCCAGCATTTT
CASKRDNQPQHF
>.|TRBJ2-7|TRBV9|.
TGTGCCAGCAGCTCATCTGGAACAGCCTACGAGCAGTACTTC
CASSSSGTAYEQYF
>.|TRBJ2-7|TRBV28|.
TGTGCCAGCAGCGCGGGGGCGGGTGAGCAGTACTTC
CASSAGAGEQYF
>few|TRBJ1-6|TRBV6-1|.
TGTGCCAGCAGTGAAGACGAGGGTAACAATTCACCCCTCCACTTT
CASSEDEGNNSPLHF
>many|TRBJ2-5|TRBV7-8|.
TGTGCCAGCAGCCACAAAACCGGGACGAACTACCAAGAGACCCAGTACTTC
CASSHKTGTNYQETQYF
>many|TRBJ1-2|TRBV12-3/TRBV12-4|.
TGTGCCAGCAGTTTAACCACAGGGTCGGATGGCTACACCTTC
CASSLTTGSDGYTF
>few|TRBJ1-5|TRBV7-2|.
TGTGCCAGCAGCCGACTAGGATGGGGCGATCAGCCCCAGCATTTT
CASSRLGWGDQPQHF
>.|TRBJ1-5|TRBV30|.
TGTGCCTGGAGTGAGGGGAAACAGCCCCAGCATTTT
CAWSEGKQPQHF
>many|TRBJ2-1|TRBV3-1|.
TGTGCCAGCAGCCAAGCATTCCCAGGTAGTGAGCAGTTCTTC
CASSQAFPGSEQFF
>many|TRBJ2-3|TRBV7-9|TRBD2
TGTGCCAGCAGCCCACGGACGGGACTAGCATTTCGTAACACAGATACGCAGTATTTT
CASSPRTGLAFRNTDTQYF
>.|TRBJ1-1|TRBV10-3|.
TGTGCCATCCAACAGAACATGAACACTGAAGCTTTCTTT
CAIQQNMNTEAFF
>many|TRBJ1-1|TRBV11-3|.
TGTGCCAGCAGCTTAGATCCGGGCGGTGAAGCTTTCTTT
CASSLDPGGEAFF
>many|TRBJ1-2|TRBV28|.
TGTGCCAGCAGTTCTTCCGACAGAAACTATGGCTACACCTTC
CASSSSDRNYGYTF
>few|TRBJ1-4|TRBV29-1|TRBD1
TGCAGCGTTGAAGATGGGACAGCGGGGGAAAAACTGTTTTTT
CSVEDGTAGEKLFF
>many|TRBJ2-7|TRBV6-1|.
TGTGCCAGCAGTGAAGACCCCGCAGGGGCCCGCTACGAGCAGTACTTC
CASSEDPAGARYEQYF
>few|TRBJ1-2|TRBV30|TRBD1
TGTGCCTGGGGACAGGGAGGGGTCGGAGGCTACACCTTC
CAWGQGGVGGYTF
>.|TRBJ1-2|TRBV12-3/TRBV12-4|.
TGTGCCAGTCCCGAGGGGGATCGGGGAAACTATGGCTACACCTTC
CASPEGDRGNYGYTF
>many|TRBJ1-1|TRBV7-2|.
TGTGCCAGCAGCTACCTTGCAGGGATTACTGAAGCTTTCTTT
CASSYLAGITEAFF
>many|TRBJ2-2|TRBV27|.
TGTGCCAGCAGTTTATCGCGTGTGGCCGGGGAGCTGTTTTTT
CASSLSRVAGELFF
>many|TRBJ1-1|TRBV4-2|.
TGTGCCAGCAGCCAAGACGGAGGGCGGGGCACTGAAGCTTTCTTT
CASSQDGGRGTEAFF
>many|TRBJ1-1|TRBV11-1|.
TGTGCCAGCAGCTTATGGGGGTACACTGAAGCTTTCTTT
CASSLWGYTEAFF
>.|TRBJ2-4|TRBV6-1|TRBD2
TGTGCCACCTTGCAACCTGGGGGGGTTGAGTACTTC
CATLQPGGVEYF
>.|TRBJ1-6|TRBV7-9|.
TGTGCCAGCAGCAACCGGGATTCACCCCTCCACTTT
CASSNRDSPLHF
>.|TRBJ2-7|TRBV2|TRBD2
TGTGCCAGCAGTGAAGCTGACGGGGGGGCTTTCTACGAGCAGTACTTC
CASSEADGGAFYEQYF
>few|TRBJ1-4|TRBV29-1|.
TGCAGCACTTTTCGAGCCGAGCCCGAAGGAAAACTGTTTTTT
CSTFRAEPEGKLFF
>.|TRBJ2-7|TRBV29-1|.
TGCAGCATTTGGGGCAGTTCCTACGAGCAGTACTTC
CSIWGSSYEQYF